One and the same sample provided the 4 T cell receptor beta chains below, sequenced in a study of blood T cell repertoires in COVID-19. TCRdb's copy holds only in-frame clones and misses some; the assay was immunoSEQ multiplex PCR. The data contain roughly 76,000 clones, 75% to 80% of them singletons. What was sequenced was peripheral blood. All receptors derive from a human donor in a cohort sampled during active COVID-19.

This clone was seen a few times. The chain combines TRBV5-1 with TRBJ2-7; 7 nucleotides agree with TRBD1. The V gene end was trimmed by 4 bases and the J gene end by 2 bases; junction bases not matched to a gene: 6. The CDR3 has 14 amino acids. Germline CDR1 and CDR2: SGHRS and YFSETQ. The CDR3 DNA reads as TGCGCCAGCAGCCCTCCGGGACAGCCCTACGAGCAGTACTTC. The encoded protein is CASSPPGQPYEQYF. The complete variable domain, with remaining parts taken from reference TRBV5-1 and TRBJ2-7, reads KAGVTQTPRYLIKTRGQQVTLSCSPISGHRSVSWYQQTPGQGLQFLFEYFSETQRNKGNFPGRFSGRQFSNSRSEMNVSTLELGDSALYLCASSPPGQPYEQYFGPGTRLTVT.

The chain is built from TRBV25-1 and TRBJ1-4; D remains unclear. Looked up from germline, CDR1 is MGHDK and CDR2 is SYGVNS. Trimming cost V 3 bases and J 7 bases, with 15 bases left between them. The CDR3 runs to 15 residues. DNA of the CDR3: TGTGCCAGCAGTGAGTTCGGGAGGGTTTTTGAAAAACTGTTTTTT. Amino acid sequence: CASSEFGRVFEKLFF.

This chain joins TRBV2 and TRBJ2-3; 13 bases match TRBD2. The junction had 6 bases not matched to a gene; V was cut back by 7 bases and J by 5 bases. The CDR3 has 15 amino acids. The germline CDR1 and CDR2 sequences are SNHLY and FYNNEI. CDR3 region: CASTRLAGGEDTQYF. CDR3 DNA: TGTGCCAGCACCCGACTAGCGGGAGGCGAAGATACGCAGTATTTT. The full variable domain, its missing parts supplied by reference TRBV2 and TRBJ2-3, is EPEVTQTPSHQVTQMGQEVILRCVPISNHLYFYWYRQILGQKVEFLVSFYNNEISEKSEIFDDQFSVERPDGSNFTLKIRSTKLEDSAMYFCASTRLAGGEDTQYFGPGTRLTVL.

This clone has a handful of counts. The rearrangement links TRBV6-6 to TRBJ1-5, with 11 bases identical to TRBD1. V lost 5 bases and J lost 6; bases outside the gene matches: 9. From germline, CDR1 is MNHNY and CDR2 SVGAGI (reference sequence). The CDR3 has 16 residues. The DNA of the CDR3 is TGTGCCAGCAGTATCGGGACAGGGGGAAGTAGTCAGCCCCAGCATTTT. It encodes CASSIGTGGSSQPQHF.